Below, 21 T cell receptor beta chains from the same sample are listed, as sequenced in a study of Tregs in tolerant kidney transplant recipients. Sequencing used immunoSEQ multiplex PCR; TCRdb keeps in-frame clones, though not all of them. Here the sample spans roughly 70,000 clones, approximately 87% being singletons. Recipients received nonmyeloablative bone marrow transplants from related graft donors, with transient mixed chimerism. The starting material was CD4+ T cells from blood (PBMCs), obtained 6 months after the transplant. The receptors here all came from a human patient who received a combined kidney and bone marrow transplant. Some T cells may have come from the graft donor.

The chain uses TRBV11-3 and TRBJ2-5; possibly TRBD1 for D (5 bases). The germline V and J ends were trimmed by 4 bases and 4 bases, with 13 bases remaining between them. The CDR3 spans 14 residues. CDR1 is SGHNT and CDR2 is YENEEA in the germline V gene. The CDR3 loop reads CASSSFGRGETQYF. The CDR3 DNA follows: TGTGCCAGCAGCTCGTTTGGTAGGGGAGAGACCCAGTACTTC.

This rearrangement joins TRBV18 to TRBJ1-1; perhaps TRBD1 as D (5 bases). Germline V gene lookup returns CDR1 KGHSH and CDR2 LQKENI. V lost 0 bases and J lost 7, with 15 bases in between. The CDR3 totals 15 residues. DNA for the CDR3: TGTGCCAGCTCACCACCGGTACAGGCTTCGCTTGAAGCTTTCTTT. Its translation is CASSPPVQASLEAFF.

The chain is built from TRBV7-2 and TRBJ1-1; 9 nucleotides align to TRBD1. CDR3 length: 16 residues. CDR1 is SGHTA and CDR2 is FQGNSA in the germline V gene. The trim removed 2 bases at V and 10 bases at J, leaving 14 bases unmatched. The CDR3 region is CASSLYSTGTGPPAFF. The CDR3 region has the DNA TGTGCCAGCAGCTTATATTCCACCGGGACAGGGCCCCCAGCTTTCTTT.

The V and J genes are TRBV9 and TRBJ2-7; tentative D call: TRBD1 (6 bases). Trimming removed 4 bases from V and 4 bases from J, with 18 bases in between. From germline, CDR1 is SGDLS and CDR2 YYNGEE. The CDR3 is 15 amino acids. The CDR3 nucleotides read TGTGCCAGCAGCCCCCTCGGGACACAATTATACGAGCAGTACTTC. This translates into CASSPLGTQLYEQYF.

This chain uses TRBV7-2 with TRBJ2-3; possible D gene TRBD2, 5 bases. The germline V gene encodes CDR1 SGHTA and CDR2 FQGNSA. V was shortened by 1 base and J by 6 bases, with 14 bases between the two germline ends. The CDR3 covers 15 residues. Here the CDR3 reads CASSLGPRGSDTQYF. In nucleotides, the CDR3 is TGTGCCAGCAGCTTAGGCCCCCGGGGTTCCGATACGCAGTATTTT.

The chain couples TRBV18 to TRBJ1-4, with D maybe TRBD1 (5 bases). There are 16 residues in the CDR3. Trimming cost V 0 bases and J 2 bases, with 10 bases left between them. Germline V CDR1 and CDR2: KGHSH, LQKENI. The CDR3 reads CASSPPAGRTNEKLFF. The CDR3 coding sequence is TGTGCCAGCTCACCACCGGCAGGGAGGACTAATGAAAAACTGTTTTTT.

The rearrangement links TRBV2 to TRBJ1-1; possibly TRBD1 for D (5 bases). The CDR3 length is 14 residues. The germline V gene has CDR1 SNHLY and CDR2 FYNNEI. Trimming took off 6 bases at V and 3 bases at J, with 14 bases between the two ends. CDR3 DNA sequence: TGTGCCAGCAGGGGGTCCGGGGGGTACACTGAAGCTTTCTTT. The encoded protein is CASRGSGGYTEAFF.

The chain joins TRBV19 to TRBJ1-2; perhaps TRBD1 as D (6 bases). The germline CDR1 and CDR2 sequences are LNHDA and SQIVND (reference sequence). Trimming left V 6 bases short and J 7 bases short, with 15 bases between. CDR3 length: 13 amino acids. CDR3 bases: TGTGCCAGTAGATCCCACAGGGCCGCTGGCTACACCTTC. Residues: CASRSHRAAGYTF.

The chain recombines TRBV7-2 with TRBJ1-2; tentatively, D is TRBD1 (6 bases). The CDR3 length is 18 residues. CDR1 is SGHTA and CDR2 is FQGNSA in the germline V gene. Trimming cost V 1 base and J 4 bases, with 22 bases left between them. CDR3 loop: CASSLEGTPILSSYGYTF. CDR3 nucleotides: TGTGCCAGCAGCTTAGAAGGGACACCGATTCTCTCCTCCTATGGCTACACCTTC.

The CDR3 coding sequence is TGCAGCTTACAGGGGGCAAAAGGCTACACCTTC. This codes for CSLQGAKGYTF. The chain joins TRBV20-1 to TRBJ1-2; TRBD1 matches at 9 bases. The CDR3 has 11 residues. The germline V gene has CDR1 DFQATT and CDR2 SNEGSKA (reference sequence).

The CDR3 here is CASSDRGGLNYGYTF. The CDR3 nucleotides read TGTGCCAGCAGTGACCGGGGGGGCCTTAACTATGGCTACACCTTC. The V call is TRBV19, the J call TRBJ1-2, with D perhaps TRBD1 (6 bases). Per germline, CDR1 LNHDA and CDR2 SQIVND (reference sequence). V was shortened by 9 bases and J by 1 base, with 18 bases between the two germline ends. CDR3 length: 15 residues.

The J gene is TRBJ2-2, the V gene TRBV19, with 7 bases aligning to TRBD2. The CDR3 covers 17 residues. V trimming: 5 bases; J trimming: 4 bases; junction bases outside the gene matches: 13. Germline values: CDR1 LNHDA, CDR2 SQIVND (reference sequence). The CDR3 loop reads CASSRARGGSGTGELFF. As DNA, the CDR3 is TGTGCCAGTAGTCGAGCCCGCGGGGGAAGCGGCACCGGGGAGCTGTTTTTT. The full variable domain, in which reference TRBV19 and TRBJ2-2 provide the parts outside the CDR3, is DGGITQSPKYLFRKEGQNVTLSCEQNLNHDAMYWYRQDPGQGLRLIYYSQIVNDFQKGDIAEGYSVSREKKESFPLTVTSAQKNPTAFYLCASSRARGGSGTGELFFGEGSRLTVL.

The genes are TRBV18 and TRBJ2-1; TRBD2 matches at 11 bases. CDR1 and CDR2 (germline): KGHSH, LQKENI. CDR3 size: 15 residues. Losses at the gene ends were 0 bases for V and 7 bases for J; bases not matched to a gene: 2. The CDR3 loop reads CASSPPPSGRNEQFF. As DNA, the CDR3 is TGTGCCAGCTCACCACCCCCTAGCGGGAGGAATGAGCAGTTCTTC.

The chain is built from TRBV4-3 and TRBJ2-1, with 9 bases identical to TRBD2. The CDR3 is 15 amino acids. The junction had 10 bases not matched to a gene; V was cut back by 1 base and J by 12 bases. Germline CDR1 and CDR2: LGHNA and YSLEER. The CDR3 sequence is CASSQGVSGSHLQFF. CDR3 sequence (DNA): TGCGCCAGCAGCCAAGGCGTTAGCGGGAGCCACCTGCAGTTCTTC.

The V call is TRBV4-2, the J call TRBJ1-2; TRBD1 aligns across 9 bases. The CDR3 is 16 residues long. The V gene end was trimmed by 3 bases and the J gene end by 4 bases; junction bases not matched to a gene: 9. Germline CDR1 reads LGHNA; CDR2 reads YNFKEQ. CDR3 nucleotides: TGTGCCAGCAGCCACACGGGACAGGGACAGTTCTATGGCTACACCTTC. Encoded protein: CASSHTGQGQFYGYTF.

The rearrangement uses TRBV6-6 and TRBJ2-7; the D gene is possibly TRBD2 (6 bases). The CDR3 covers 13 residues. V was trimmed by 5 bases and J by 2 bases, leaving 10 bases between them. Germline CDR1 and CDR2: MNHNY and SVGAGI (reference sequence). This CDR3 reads CASSRDSAYEQYF. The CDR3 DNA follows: TGTGCCAGCAGTCGGGACTCCGCCTACGAGCAGTACTTC.

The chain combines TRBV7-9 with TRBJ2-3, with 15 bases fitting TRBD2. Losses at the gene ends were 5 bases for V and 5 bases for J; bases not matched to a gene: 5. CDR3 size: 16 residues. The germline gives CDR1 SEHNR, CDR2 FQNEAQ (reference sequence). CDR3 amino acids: CASSLGLAGGIDTQYF. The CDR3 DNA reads TGTGCCAGCAGCCTCGGACTAGCGGGAGGGATAGATACGCAGTATTTT.

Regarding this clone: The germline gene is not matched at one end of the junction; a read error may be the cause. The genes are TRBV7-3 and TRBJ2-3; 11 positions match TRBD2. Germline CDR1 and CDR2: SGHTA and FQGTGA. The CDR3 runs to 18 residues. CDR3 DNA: TGTGCCAGCAGCCTAACTAGCGGGGGACACCGTAGCACAGATACGCAGTATTTT. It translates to CASSLTSGGHRSTDTQYF.

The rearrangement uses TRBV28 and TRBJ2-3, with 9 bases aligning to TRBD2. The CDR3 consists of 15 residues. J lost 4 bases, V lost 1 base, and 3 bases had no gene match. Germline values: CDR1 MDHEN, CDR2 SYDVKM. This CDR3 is CASSLYAGGPDTQYF. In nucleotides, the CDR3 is TGTGCCAGCAGTTTATATGCGGGGGGGCCAGATACGCAGTATTTT.

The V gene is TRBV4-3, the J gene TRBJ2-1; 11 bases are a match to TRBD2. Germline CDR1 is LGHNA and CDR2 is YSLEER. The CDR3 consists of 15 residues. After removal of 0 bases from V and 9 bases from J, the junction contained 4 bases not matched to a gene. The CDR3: CASSQDLAGGGEQFF. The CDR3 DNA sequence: TGCGCCAGCAGCCAAGACCTAGCGGGGGGCGGTGAGCAGTTCTTC.

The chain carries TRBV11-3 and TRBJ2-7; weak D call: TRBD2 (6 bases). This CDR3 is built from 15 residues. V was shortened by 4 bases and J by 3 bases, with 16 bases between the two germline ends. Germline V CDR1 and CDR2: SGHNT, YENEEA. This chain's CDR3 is CASSSPPGLYYEQYF. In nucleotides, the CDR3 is TGTGCCAGCAGCTCCCCCCCGGGACTCTACTACGAGCAGTACTTC.